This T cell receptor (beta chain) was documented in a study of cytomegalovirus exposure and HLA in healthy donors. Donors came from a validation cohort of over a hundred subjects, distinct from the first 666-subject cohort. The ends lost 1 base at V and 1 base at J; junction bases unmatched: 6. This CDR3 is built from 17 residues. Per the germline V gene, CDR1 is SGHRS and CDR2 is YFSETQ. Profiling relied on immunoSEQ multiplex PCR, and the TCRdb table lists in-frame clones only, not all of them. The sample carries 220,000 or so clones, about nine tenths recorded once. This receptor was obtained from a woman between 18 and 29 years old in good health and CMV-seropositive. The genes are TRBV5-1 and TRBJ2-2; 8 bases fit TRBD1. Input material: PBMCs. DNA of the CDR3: TGCGCCAGCAGCTTGCCCGGGACAGGACAGAACACCGGGGAGCTGTTTTTT. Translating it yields CASSLPGTGQNTGELFF.